These 5 T cell receptor beta chains came from one sample sequenced in a study of blood T cell repertoires in COVID-19. TCRdb keeps only in-frame clones here, not all; method: immunoSEQ multiplex PCR. The sample contains approximately 500,000 clones, 70% to 90% of which appear only once. The specimen was PBMCs or T cells enriched from blood (not recorded which). These receptors were collected from a middle-aged woman who had recovered from COVID-19.

The CDR3 sequence is CASSPRLAAYEQYF. DNA for the CDR3: TGTGCCAGCAGCCCCAGACTAGCGGCATACGAGCAGTACTTC. This chain links TRBV7-8 with TRBJ2-7; 9 bases align to TRBD2. J gave up 4 bases and V 5 bases, and 6 bases lay outside the gene matches. The CDR3 contains 14 residues. Germline CDR1 and CDR2: SGHVS and FQNEAQ.

The chain recombines TRBV28 with TRBJ2-7; the match to TRBD1 covers 8 bases. Looked up from germline, CDR1 is MDHEN and CDR2 is SYDVKM. The junction had 13 bases not matched to a gene; V was cut back by 5 bases and J by 7 bases. The CDR3 is 15 amino acids. CDR3 nucleotides: TGTGCCAGCAGTCCCCGGGCCCCACAGGGGGATGAGCAGTACTTC. It codes for CASSPRAPQGDEQYF.

Only one count was recorded for this clone. This chain uses TRBV6-6 with TRBJ2-1; TRBD2 matches 8 bases. Trimming removed 5 bases from V and 3 bases from J; junction bases left unmatched: 12. This CDR3 is 17 amino acids long. CDR1 and CDR2 (germline): MNHNY, SVGAGI (reference sequence). The CDR3 loop is CASSLIKPGLGYNEQFF. Here the CDR3 DNA reads TGTGCCAGCAGTCTGATAAAACCGGGACTAGGCTACAATGAGCAGTTCTTC.

This chain links TRBV3-1 (or the pseudogene TRBV3-2) with TRBJ2-7; possible D gene TRBD2, 7 bases. The CDR3 is 15 amino acids. Trimming took 1 base from V and 2 from J, leaving 12 bases between them. Germline V CDR1 and CDR2: LGHDT, YNNKEL (reference sequence). CDR3 nucleotide sequence: TGTGCCAGCAGCCAAGCGTCGGGGGGCGCCTACGAGCAGTACTTC. Protein product: CASSQASGGAYEQYF.

This clone has only a few counts. The J gene is TRBJ1-3, the V gene TRBV15; D is unclear. The CDR3 spans 16 residues. Germline lookup yields CDR1 LNHNV and CDR2 YYDKDF (reference sequence). Trimming left V 5 bases short and J 0 bases short, with 14 bases between. The DNA for the CDR3 is TGTGCCACCAGCGCCCAGGTTTTAAGCTCTGGAAACACCATATATTTT. Encoded protein: CATSAQVLSSGNTIYF.